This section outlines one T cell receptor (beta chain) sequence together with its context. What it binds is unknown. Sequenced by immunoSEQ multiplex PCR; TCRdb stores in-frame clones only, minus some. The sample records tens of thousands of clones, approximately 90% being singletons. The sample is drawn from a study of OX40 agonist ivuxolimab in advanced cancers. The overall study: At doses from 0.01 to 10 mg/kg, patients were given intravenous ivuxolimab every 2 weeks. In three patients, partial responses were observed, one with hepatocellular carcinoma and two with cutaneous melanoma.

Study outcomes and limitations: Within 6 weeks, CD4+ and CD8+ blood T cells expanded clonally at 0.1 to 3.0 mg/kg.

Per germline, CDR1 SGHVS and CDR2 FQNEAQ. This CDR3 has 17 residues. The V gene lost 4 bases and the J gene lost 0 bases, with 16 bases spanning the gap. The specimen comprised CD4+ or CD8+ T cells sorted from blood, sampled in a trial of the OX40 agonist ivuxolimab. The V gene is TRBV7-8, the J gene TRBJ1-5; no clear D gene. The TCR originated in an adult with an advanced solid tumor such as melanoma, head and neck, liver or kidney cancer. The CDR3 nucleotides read TGTGCCAGCAGCTCTGAAGACGGATATTATAGCAATCAGCCCCAGCATTTT. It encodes CASSSEDGYYSNQPQHF.